Below, one T cell receptor (beta chain) is given with its context. This clonotype was seen repeatedly, ten times or more. Its target antigen remains unknown. Within one base of it there is no much larger clone, and no base qualities were kept. The sample originates from a study of T cells after yellow fever vaccination (dated 2019 in TCRdb). Looking at the study overall: Libraries from fractions with low cell numbers were prepared with the SMART-Seq v4 Ultra Low Input RNA kit. Blood was collected at multiple timepoints before and after primary and secondary immunization, and bulk PBMC replicates and cell subsets were isolated. Bulk TCR alpha and beta repertoires were sequenced longitudinally to track T-cell clones before and after primary and booster YFV17D yellow fever vaccination. The cohort comprised two healthy male donors, one aged 18 to 30 and one aged 30 to 39 years.

Sample treatment or condition, as interpreted from the label and publication: live attenuated yellow fever vaccine strain. At each blood-draw timepoint, two biological replicates of bulk PBMCs were obtained. PBMCs were isolated from peripheral blood using a standard Ficoll-Paque protocol. TriZol was used to extract RNA from bulk PBMCs, CD4 and CD8 fractions, and dextramer-positive and dextramer-negative fractions. The full study reports these points: A small share of clonotypes was detected in both CD4 and CD8 compartments, with the overlap likely arising from convergent recombination. Because the study included only a couple of donors, the extent to which the findings can be generalized is limited. After the booster, most of the clones that had expanded following primary vaccination were detected again (roughly 97% of CD4 and around 90% of CD8), which suggests that memory was broadly maintained. Compared with the primary T-cell response, the secondary T-cell response was faster but weaker, reaching its peak on day 5 rather than on day 15. Because abundant contaminating clonotypes from the bulk population could be contained in FACS-sorted repertoires, computational filtering was required.

Counted from cysteine to phenylalanine, this CDR3 has 13 amino acids. Only CDR3 DNA is held: 39 bases, read in frame from base 1. From V the trimming removes 2 bases and from J it removes 12 bases, while the gene matches leave 5 bases of the junction unaccounted for. The germline V gene gives CDR1 as MNHEY and CDR2 as SVGEGT. TCR cDNA was synthesized by 5'RACE template switching, through which a universal primer site and unique molecular identifiers were introduced. Priming for cDNA synthesis came from both the TCR alpha and TCR beta constant segments. Two PCR steps were used to amplify libraries, with sample barcodes and sequencing adapters being added in the second step. Sequencing of libraries was done on Illumina HiSeq 2500 (2x100 bp) or NovaSeq (2x150 bp). The authors processed their data as follows. MIGEC was used to demultiplex reads and collapse the reads into UMI consensus sequences, and MiXCR was used for V(D)J alignment. Vaccine-responding clonotypes were defined with edgeR using replicate PBMC samples, requiring FDR below 0.01 and a log2 fold change above 5 up to day 15. Each bulk clonotype received a CD4 or CD8 identity based on whether the sequenced CD4 or CD8 repertoire contained that clonotype at higher abundance. Using fastp at Q25 and MiXCR, TCRdb reprocessed the public reads and kept productive beta chains. Identical CDR3 proteins give one entry, which carries the most common genes and DNA. TCRdb, rather than the study authors, made the V and J calls. Within this sample are about 400,000 distinct CDR3 sequences, with 6.2% of them counted one time only. The biggest ten clones account for over 14% of the sample.

The chain joins TRBV6-2 or TRBV6-3 to TRBJ2-1; 9 bases in the junction line up with TRBD1. The receptor comes from a man aged 25-45 years who received the YFV17D yellow fever vaccine. Sample: PBMCs, taken 5 days after the yellow fever booster vaccination. The CDR3 reads CASSYVAGQGQFF. The sequenced DNA: TGTGCCAGCAGTTACGTCGCGGGACAGGGGCAGTTCTTC.